The sequence of this T cell receptor beta chain was determined in a study of CD8+CD57+ T cells in acquired aplastic anemia. Study-level information: Each DNA sample taken from sorted CD4+ and CD8+ cells came to about 3.2 ug on average. General study points: Controls did not differ significantly from patients in CD8+ Simpson's diversity.

For CDR3 and TCR beta VDJ profiling, genomic DNA was the template used. Via MiXCR, TCRdb re-called the reads, giving one row per CDR3 protein. The repertoire holds some 92,000 distinct CDR3 sequences, with roughly two thirds as singletons. V lost 5 bases, J lost 8 bases, and 10 bases stayed unmatched. Germline values: CDR1 SNHLY, CDR2 FYNNEI. The CDR3 covers 14 residues. By flow cytometry, patients selected for sequencing had shown an expansion of CD8+CD57+ cells. This clonotype was observed a single time. Its antigen remains unknown. Sequencing input: sorted CD4+, CD8+, or CD8+CD57+ T cells (not recorded which) from PBMCs. The TCR sequence derives from a human donor with aplastic anemia. V usage is TRBV2 and J usage is TRBJ1-2; TRBD1 matches at 8 bases. The CDR3 here is CASSLTGTGLGYTF. For the CDR3, the DNA is TGTGCCAGCAGTCTTACTGGGACAGGCCTGGGCTACACCTTC. The whole variable domain, filled in from reference TRBV2 and TRBJ1-2, reads EPEVTQTPSHQVTQMGQEVILRCVPISNHLYFYWYRQILGQKVEFLVSFYNNEISEKSEIFDDQFSVERPDGSNFTLKIRSTKLEDSAMYFCASSLTGTGLGYTFGSGTRLTVV.